The subject of this entry is one T cell receptor (beta chain). This CDR3 spans 15 amino acids. Trimming shortened V by 1 base and J by 0 bases, and 9 bases separated the two germline ends. The source of the sample is a study of T cells after posttransplantation cyclophosphamide. Profiling relied on immunoSEQ multiplex PCR, and the TCRdb table lists in-frame clones only, not all of them. Altogether approximately 35,000 clones were found in the sample, and no singletons occur. V gene TRBV23-1 combines with J gene TRBJ1-1, with D uncertain. TRBV23-1 falls under the ORF class, with uncertain function. This TCR was sampled from a girl aged 10 to 17 in good health, CMV-negative, and a related stem cell transplant donor. Sequenced material: PBMCs. Here the CDR3 reads CASSQLSRLNTEAFF. In DNA, the CDR3 is TGCGCCAGCAGTCAATTATCCAGGCTGAACACTGAAGCTTTCTTT.